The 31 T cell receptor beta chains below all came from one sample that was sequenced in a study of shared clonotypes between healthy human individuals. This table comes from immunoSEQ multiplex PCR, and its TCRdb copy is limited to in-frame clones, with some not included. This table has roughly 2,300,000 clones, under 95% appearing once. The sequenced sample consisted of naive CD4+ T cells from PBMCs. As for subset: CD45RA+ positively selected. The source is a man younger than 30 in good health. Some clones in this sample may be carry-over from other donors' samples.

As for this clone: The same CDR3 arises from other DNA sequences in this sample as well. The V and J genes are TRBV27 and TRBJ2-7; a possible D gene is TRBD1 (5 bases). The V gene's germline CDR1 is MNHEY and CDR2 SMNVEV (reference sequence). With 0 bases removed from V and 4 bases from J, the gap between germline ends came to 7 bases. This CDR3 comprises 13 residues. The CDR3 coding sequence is TGTGCCAGCAGTTTATCACCAGGGTACGAGCAGTACTTC. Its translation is CASSLSPGYEQYF.

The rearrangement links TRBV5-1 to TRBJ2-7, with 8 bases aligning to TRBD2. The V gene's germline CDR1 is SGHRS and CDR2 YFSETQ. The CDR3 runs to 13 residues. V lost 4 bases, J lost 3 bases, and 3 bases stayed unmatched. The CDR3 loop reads CASSGTSLYEQYF. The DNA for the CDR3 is TGCGCCAGCAGCGGGACTAGTCTCTACGAGCAGTACTTC.

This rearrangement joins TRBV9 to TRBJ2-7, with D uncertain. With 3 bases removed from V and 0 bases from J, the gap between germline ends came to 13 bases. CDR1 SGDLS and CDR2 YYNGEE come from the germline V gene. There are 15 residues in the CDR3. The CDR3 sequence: CASSARLGSSYEQYF. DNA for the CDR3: TGTGCCAGCAGCGCCCGCCTGGGAAGCTCCTACGAGCAGTACTTC.

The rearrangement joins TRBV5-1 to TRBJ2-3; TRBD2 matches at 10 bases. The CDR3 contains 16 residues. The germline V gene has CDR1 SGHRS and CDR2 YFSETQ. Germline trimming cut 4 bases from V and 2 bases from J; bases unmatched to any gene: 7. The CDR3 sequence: CASSTPGLATTDTQYF. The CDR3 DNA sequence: TGCGCCAGCAGCACCCCGGGACTAGCGACCACAGATACGCAGTATTTT.

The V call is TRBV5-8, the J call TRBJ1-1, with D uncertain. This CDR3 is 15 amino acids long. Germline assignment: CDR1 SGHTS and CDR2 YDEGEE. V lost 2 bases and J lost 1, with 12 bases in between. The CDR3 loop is CASSFSVQSNTEAFF. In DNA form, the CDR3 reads TGTGCCAGCAGCTTCTCAGTCCAGTCGAACACTGAAGCTTTCTTT.

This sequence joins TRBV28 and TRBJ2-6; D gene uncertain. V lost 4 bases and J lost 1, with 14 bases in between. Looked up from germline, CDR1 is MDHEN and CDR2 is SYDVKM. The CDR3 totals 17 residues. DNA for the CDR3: TGTGCCAGCAGTTCATTCGACCCCAAATCTGGGGCCAACGTCCTGACTTTC. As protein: CASSSFDPKSGANVLTF.

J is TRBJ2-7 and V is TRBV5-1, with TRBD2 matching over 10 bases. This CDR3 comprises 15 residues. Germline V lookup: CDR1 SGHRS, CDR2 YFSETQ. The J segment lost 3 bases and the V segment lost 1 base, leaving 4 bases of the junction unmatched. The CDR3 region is CASSLNLAGVYEQYF. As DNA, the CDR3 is TGCGCCAGCAGCTTGAATCTAGCGGGAGTCTACGAGCAGTACTTC.

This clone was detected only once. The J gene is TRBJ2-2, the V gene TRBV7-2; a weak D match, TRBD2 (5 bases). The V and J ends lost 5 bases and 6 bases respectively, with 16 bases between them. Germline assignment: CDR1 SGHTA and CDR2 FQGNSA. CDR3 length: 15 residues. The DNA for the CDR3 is TGTGCCAGCAGCCCCCCGGGGATGGCACCCGGGGAGCTGTTTTTT. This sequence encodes CASSPPGMAPGELFF.

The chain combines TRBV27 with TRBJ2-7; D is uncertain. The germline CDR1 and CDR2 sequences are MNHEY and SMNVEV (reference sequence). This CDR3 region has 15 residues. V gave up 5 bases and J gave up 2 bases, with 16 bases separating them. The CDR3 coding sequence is TGTGCCAGCAGTCCCAGGTCCGAACTCCCCTACGAGCAGTACTTC. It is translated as CASSPRSELPYEQYF.

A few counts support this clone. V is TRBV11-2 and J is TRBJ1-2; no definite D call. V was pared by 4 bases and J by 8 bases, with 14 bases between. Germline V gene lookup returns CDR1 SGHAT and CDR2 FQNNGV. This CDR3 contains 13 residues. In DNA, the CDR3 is TGTGCCAGCAGCTCGGAGGACGGAAGGGGCTACACCTTC. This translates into CASSSEDGRGYTF.

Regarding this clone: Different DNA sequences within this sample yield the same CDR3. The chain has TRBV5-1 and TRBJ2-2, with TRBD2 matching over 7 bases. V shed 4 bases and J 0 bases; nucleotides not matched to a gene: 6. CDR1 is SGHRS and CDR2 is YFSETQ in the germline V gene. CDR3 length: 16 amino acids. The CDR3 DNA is TGCGCCAGCAGCGCGACCGGGACTACGAACACCGGGGAGCTGTTTTTT. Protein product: CASSATGTTNTGELFF.

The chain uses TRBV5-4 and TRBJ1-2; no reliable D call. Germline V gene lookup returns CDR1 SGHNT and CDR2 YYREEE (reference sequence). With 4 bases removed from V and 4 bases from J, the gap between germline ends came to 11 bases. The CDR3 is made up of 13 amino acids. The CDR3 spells CASSALTAYGYTF. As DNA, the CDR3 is TGTGCCAGCAGCGCTTTAACAGCCTATGGCTACACCTTC.

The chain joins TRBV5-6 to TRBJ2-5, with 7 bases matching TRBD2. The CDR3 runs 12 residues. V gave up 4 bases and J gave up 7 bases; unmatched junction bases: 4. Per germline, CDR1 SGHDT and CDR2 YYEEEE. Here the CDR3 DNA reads TGTGCCAGCAGCGCACCGGGGGGGACCCAGTACTTC. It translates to CASSAPGGTQYF.

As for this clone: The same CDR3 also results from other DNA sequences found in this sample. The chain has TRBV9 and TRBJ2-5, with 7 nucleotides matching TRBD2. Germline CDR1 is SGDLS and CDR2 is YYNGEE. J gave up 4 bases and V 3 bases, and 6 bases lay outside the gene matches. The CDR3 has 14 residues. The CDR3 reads CASSATGGRETQYF. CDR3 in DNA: TGTGCCAGCAGCGCCACTGGCGGGAGAGAGACCCAGTACTTC.

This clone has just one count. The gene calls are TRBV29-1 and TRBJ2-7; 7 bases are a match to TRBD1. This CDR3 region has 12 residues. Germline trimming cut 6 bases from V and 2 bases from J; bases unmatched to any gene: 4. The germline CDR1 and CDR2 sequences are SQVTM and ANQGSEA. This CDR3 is CSVQGSAYEQYF. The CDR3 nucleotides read TGCAGCGTACAGGGGTCTGCCTACGAGCAGTACTTC.

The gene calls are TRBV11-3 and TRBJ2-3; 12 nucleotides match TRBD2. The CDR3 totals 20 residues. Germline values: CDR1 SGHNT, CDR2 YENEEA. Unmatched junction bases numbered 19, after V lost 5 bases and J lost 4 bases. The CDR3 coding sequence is TGTGCCAGCAGCCCATGGACTAGCGGGACGAGGCCGTCCAACCCAGATACGCAGTATTTT. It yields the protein CASSPWTSGTRPSNPDTQYF.

As DNA, the CDR3 is TGTGCCAGCGCTAGGGGGCGACGGAGATGGAATCAGCCCCAGCATTTT. Encoded protein: CASARGRRRWNQPQHF. The chain is built from TRBV28 and TRBJ1-5; 7 positions agree with TRBD1. The V gene end was trimmed by 8 bases and the J gene end by 4 bases; junction bases not matched to a gene: 14. In germline, CDR1 is MDHEN, CDR2 SYDVKM. The CDR3 runs to 16 residues.

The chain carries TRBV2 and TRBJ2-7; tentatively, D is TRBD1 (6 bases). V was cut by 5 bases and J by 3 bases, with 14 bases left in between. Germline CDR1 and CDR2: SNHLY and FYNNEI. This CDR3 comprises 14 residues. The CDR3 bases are TGTGCCAGCAGTACCGACAGGTCCTACTACGAGCAGTACTTC. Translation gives CASSTDRSYYEQYF.

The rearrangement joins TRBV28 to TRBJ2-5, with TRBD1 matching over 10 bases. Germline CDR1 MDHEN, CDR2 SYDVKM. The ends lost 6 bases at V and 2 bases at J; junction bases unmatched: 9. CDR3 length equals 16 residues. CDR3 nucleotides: TGTGCCAGCAGGGAAACCGGGACAGGGGTACAAGAGACCCAGTACTTC. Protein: CASRETGTGVQETQYF. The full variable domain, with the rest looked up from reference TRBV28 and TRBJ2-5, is DVKVTQSSRYLVKRTGEKVFLECVQDMDHENMFWYRQDPGLGLRLIYFSYDVKMKEKGDIPEGYSVSREKKERFSLILESASTNQTSMYLCASRETGTGVQETQYFGPGTRLLVL.

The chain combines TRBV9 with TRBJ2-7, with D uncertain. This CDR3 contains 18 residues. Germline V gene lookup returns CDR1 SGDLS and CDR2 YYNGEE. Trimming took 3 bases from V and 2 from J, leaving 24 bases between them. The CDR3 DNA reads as TGTGCCAGCAGCGCCACCAAGACCAGGCAGGCAGCTCCCTACGAGCAGTACTTC. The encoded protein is CASSATKTRQAAPYEQYF.

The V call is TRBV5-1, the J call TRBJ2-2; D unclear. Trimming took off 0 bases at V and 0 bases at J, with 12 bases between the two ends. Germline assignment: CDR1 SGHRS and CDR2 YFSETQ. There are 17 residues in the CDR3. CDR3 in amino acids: CASSLAPHRPNTGELFF. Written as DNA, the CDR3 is TGCGCCAGCAGCTTGGCCCCCCATAGACCGAACACCGGGGAGCTGTTTTTT.

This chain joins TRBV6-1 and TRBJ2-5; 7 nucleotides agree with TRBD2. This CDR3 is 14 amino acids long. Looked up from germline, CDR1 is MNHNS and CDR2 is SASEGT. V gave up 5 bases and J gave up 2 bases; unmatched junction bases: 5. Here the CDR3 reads CASSLWRGQETQYF. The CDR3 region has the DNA TGTGCCAGCAGTTTGTGGCGGGGGCAAGAGACCCAGTACTTC.

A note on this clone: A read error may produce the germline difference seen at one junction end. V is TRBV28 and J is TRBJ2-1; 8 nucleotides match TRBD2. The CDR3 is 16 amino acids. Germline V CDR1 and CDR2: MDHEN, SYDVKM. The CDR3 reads CASRLGGLAGRPEWFF. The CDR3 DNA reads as TGTGCCAGCCGTTTAGGAGGACTAGCTGGGCGACCGGAATGGTTCTTC.

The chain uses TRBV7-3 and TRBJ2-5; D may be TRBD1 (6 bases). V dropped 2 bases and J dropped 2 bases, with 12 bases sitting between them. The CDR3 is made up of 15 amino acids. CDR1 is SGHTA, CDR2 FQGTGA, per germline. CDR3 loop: CASSLLGTNQETQYF. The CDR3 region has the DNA TGTGCCAGCAGCTTATTAGGGACAAATCAAGAGACCCAGTACTTC.

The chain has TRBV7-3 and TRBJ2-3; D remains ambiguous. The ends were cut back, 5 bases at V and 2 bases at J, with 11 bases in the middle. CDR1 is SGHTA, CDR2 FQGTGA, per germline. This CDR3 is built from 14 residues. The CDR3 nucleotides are TGTGCCAGCAGCCGAAAGGTCTACACAGATACGCAGTATTTT. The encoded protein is CASSRKVYTDTQYF.

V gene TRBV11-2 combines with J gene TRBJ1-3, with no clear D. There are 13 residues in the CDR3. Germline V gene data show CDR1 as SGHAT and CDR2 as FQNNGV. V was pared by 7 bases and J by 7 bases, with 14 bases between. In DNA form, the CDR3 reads TGTGCCAGCACCCTATTAAGAGGCAACACCATATATTTT. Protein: CASTLLRGNTIYF.

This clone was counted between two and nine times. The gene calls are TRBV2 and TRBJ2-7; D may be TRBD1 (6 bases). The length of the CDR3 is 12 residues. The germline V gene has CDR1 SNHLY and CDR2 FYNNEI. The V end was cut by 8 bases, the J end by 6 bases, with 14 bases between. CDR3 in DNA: TGTGCCAGCCAGGGGCAAAGTGGCGAGCAGTACTTC. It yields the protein CASQGQSGEQYF.

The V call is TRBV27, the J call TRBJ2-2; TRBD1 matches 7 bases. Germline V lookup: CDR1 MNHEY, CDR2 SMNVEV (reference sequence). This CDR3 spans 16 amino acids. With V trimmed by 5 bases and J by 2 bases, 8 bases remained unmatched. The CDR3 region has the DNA TGTGCCAGCAGTATAACAGGGGCCATTAACACCGGGGAGCTGTTTTTT. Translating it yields CASSITGAINTGELFF.

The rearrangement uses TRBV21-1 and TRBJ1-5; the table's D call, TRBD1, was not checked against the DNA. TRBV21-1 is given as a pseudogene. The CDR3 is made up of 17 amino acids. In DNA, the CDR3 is TGTGCCAGTAAGCGGGACAGGGTTAACCTAGAGGATCAGCCCCAGCATTTT. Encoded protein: CASKRDRVNLEDQPQHF.

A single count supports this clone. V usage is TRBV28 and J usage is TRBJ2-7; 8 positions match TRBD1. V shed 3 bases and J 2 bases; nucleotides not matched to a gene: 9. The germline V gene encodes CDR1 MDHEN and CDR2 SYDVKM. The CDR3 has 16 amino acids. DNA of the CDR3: TGTGCCAGCAGTTTCATTTTGGGACAGGTCGCCTACGAGCAGTACTTC. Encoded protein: CASSFILGQVAYEQYF.

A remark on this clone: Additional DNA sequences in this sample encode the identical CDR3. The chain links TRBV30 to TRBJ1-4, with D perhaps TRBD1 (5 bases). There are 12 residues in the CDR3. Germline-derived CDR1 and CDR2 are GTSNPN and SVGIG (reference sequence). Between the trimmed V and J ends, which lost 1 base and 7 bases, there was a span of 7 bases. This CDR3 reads CAWSEGVEKLFF. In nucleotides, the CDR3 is TGTGCCTGGAGTGAAGGGGTTGAAAAACTGTTTTTT.